A single sample gave rise to the 19 T cell receptor beta chains below, sequenced in a study of CD8 T cells in Susac syndrome. An input of about 0.45 to 1 ug of RNA was subjected to reverse transcription using random hexamers. TCRdb re-derived calls from the immunoSEQ multiplex PCR reads in MiXCR, one entry per CDR3 protein. The sample has about 400,000 distinct CDR3 sequences, approximately 89% seen once. The sequenced sample consisted of CD8+ T cells from PBMCs. All receptors derive from a human donor with multiple sclerosis.

The V call is TRBV14, the J call TRBJ2-7, with D possibly matching TRBD2 (6 bases). The CDR3 sequence is 13 residues long. The V end was cut by 4 bases, the J end by 2 bases, with 9 bases between. Germline CDR1 and CDR2: SGHDN and FVKESK. In nucleotides, the CDR3 is TGTGCCAGCAGCCGGAGGGCAACCTACGAGCAGTACTTC. Translation: CASSRRATYEQYF.

This clonotype has only a few counts. The chain uses TRBV13 and TRBJ2-7; possibly TRBD1 for D (6 bases). The V end lost 2 bases, the J end lost 5 bases, and 13 bases lay between the germline ends. CDR3 size: 14 residues. Germline values: CDR1 PRHDT, CDR2 FYEKMQ (reference sequence). The chain's CDR3 is CASSLWDNSHEQYF. DNA of the CDR3: TGTGCCAGCAGCTTATGGGACAATAGCCACGAGCAGTACTTC.

This clonotype was detected once. This chain uses TRBV30 with TRBJ2-6; D gene uncertain. The CDR3 contains 14 residues. V dropped 3 bases and J dropped 4 bases, with 10 bases sitting between them. From germline, CDR1 is GTSNPN and CDR2 SVGIG (reference sequence). CDR3 protein: CAWSAARGANVLTF. The DNA for the CDR3 is TGTGCCTGGAGCGCCGCGAGGGGGGCCAACGTCCTGACTTTC. The full variable domain, rest sourced from reference TRBV30 and TRBJ2-6, is SQTIHQWPATLVQPVGSPLSLECTVEGTSNPNLYWYRQAAGRGLQLLFYSVGIGQISSEVPQNLSASRPQDRQFILSSKKLLLSDSGFYLCAWSAARGANVLTFGAGSRLTVL.

This rearrangement joins TRBV30 to TRBJ1-2; D is undetermined. Trimming left V 0 bases short and J 3 bases short, with 17 bases between. Germline V gives CDR1 GTSNPN, CDR2 SVGIG (reference sequence). The CDR3 consists of 16 residues. The CDR3: CAWSVRPEVWDYGYTF. CDR3 bases: TGTGCCTGGAGTGTGAGACCGGAGGTTTGGGACTATGGCTACACCTTC. The full variable domain, completed using reference TRBV30 and TRBJ1-2, is SQTIHQWPATLVQPVGSPLSLECTVEGTSNPNLYWYRQAAGRGLQLLFYSVGIGQISSEVPQNLSASRPQDRQFILSSKKLLLSDSGFYLCAWSVRPEVWDYGYTFGSGTRLTVV.

V usage is TRBV6-1 and J usage is TRBJ2-7; D gene unclear. The CDR3 has 15 amino acids. Trimming cost V 1 base and J 3 bases, with 13 bases left between them. The germline CDR1 and CDR2 sequences are MNHNS and SASEGT. In DNA form, the CDR3 reads TGTGCCAGCAGTGAAGGCGACGGTTTTATCTACGAGCAGTACTTC. Protein sequence: CASSEGDGFIYEQYF.

The V call is TRBV5-6, the J call TRBJ2-4; D may match TRBD1 or TRBD2 (5 bases each). V shed 4 bases and J shed 7 bases, with 18 bases lying between them. CDR1 is SGHDT and CDR2 is YYEEEE in the germline V gene. CDR3 length equals 15 residues. The CDR3 region is CASSVGPNSGNIQYF. The CDR3 DNA reads TGTGCCAGCAGCGTGGGGCCCAACTCGGGGAACATTCAGTACTTC.

This rearrangement joins TRBV5-1 to TRBJ1-1; D not certain. The CDR3 is made up of 14 amino acids. Germline CDR1 SGHRS, CDR2 YFSETQ. V was pared by 2 bases and J by 1 base, with 9 bases between. CDR3 nucleotides: TGCGCCAGCAGCTTTTTACAGCAGAACACTGAAGCTTTCTTT. This codes for CASSFLQQNTEAFF.

Of note for this clonotype: Given the absence of the conserved phenylalanine or tryptophan at the CDR3 end, a read error is likely. The rearrangement links TRBV5-1 to TRBJ1-2; D call uncertain. Trimming stripped 0 bases from V and 5 bases from J, with 8 bases between. Germline V CDR1 and CDR2: SGHRS, YFSETQ. The CDR3 covers 13 residues. Written as DNA, the CDR3 is TGCGCCAGCAGCTTGGGGTCGGAATATGGCTACACCTCC. Translated, it gives CASSLGSEYGYTS.

CDR3 bases: TGTGCCAGCAGCTCCCAGCACGAGCAGTACTTC. This encodes CASSSQHEQYF. The rearrangement uses TRBV2 and TRBJ2-7; no firm D call. This CDR3 spans 11 amino acids. Germline-derived CDR1 and CDR2 are SNHLY and FYNNEI. V dropped 6 bases and J dropped 5 bases, with 8 bases sitting between them.

V and J are TRBV7-9 and TRBJ1-1; D gene uncertain. The CDR3 spans 14 residues. V was trimmed by 0 bases and J by 7 bases, leaving 12 bases between them. Germline CDR1 is SEHNR and CDR2 is FQNEAQ (reference sequence). In nucleotides, the CDR3 is TGTGCCAGCAGCTTAGCGGCGTACACTGGTGAAGCTTTCTTT. This gives the protein CASSLAAYTGEAFF.

The chain has TRBV12-3 or TRBV12-4 and TRBJ1-1; possibly TRBD1 for D (5 bases). The CDR3 spans 18 residues. Trimming took off 3 bases at V and 0 bases at J, with 20 bases between the two ends. The CDR3 coding sequence is TGTGCCAGCAGTTTTAGGGTACCGGCAGGGCCAATGAACACTGAAGCTTTCTTT. Its translation: CASSFRVPAGPMNTEAFF.

The rearrangement joins TRBV20-1 to TRBJ2-7; tentatively, D is TRBD2 (5 bases). The germline V gene has CDR1 DFQATT and CDR2 SNEGSKA (reference sequence). V shed 0 bases and J shed 1 base, with 13 bases lying between them. This CDR3 contains 15 residues. CDR3 sequence: CSARDFTRTSYEQYF. DNA of the CDR3: TGCAGTGCTAGAGATTTCACTAGAACTTCCTACGAGCAGTACTTC.

This chain joins TRBV19 and TRBJ1-1; D is undetermined. V was trimmed by 3 bases and J by 4 bases, leaving 9 bases between them. The V gene's germline CDR1 is LNHDA and CDR2 SQIVND (reference sequence). The CDR3 loop spans 13 amino acids. This CDR3 is CASSISMGTEAFF. CDR3 sequence (DNA): TGTGCCAGTAGTATTTCGATGGGCACTGAAGCTTTCTTT.

This chain uses TRBV29-1 with TRBJ2-5; TRBD1 aligns across 12 bases. After removal of 3 bases from V and 4 bases from J, the junction contained 6 bases not matched to a gene. CDR1 and CDR2 (germline): SQVTM, ANQGSEA. The CDR3 runs 15 residues. CDR3 coding DNA: TGCAGCGTTGATCGGGGGACAGGGGGCCCAGAGACCCAGTACTTC. Residues: CSVDRGTGGPETQYF.

This chain joins TRBV2 and TRBJ1-4; 8 bases align to TRBD1. This CDR3 has 17 amino acids. In germline, CDR1 is SNHLY, CDR2 FYNNEI. Trimming took 6 bases from V and 6 from J; bases not matched to a gene: 15. Here the CDR3 DNA reads TGTGCCAGCAGAGCACCACAGGGGGGTGACCAGGATGAAAAACTGTTTTTT. Protein product: CASRAPQGGDQDEKLFF.

The rearrangement joins TRBV11-2 to TRBJ2-7; 8 bases map to TRBD1. The CDR3 is 13 residues long. CDR1 is SGHAT and CDR2 is FQNNGV in the germline V gene. The junction had 2 bases not matched to a gene; V was cut back by 4 bases and J by 3 bases. As DNA, the CDR3 is TGTGCCAGCAGCTACGACAGGGGCTACGAGCAGTACTTC. It translates to CASSYDRGYEQYF.

This chain links TRBV19 with TRBJ2-1; a weak D match, TRBD2 (6 bases). CDR3 length equals 12 residues. Per the germline V gene, CDR1 is LNHDA and CDR2 is SQIVND (reference sequence). Deletions cut 3 bases from V and 8 bases from J, with 8 bases between. CDR3 bases: TGTGCCAGTAGTATGGGGGGATATGAGCAGTTCTTC. Translated: CASSMGGYEQFF.

The gene calls are TRBV29-1 and TRBJ1-2, with 7 bases fitting TRBD1. This CDR3 spans 15 amino acids. Germline lookup yields CDR1 SQVTM and CDR2 ANQGSEA. J was trimmed by 8 bases and V by 3 bases; bases with no gene match: 15. Here the CDR3 DNA reads TGCAGCGTTGAGGAGCATTGGGACAGAAGTGGCGGCTACACCTTC. Amino acids: CSVEEHWDRSGGYTF.

The chain links TRBV4-1 to TRBJ2-7, with 8 bases matching TRBD2. With V trimmed by 0 bases and J by 1 base, 5 bases remained unmatched. Germline V CDR1 and CDR2: MGHRA, YSYEKL. The CDR3 has 16 residues. The CDR3 sequence: CASSQDWSGSSYEQYF. CDR3 nucleotides: TGCGCCAGCAGCCAAGATTGGAGCGGGAGTTCCTACGAGCAGTACTTC.